This is a list of T cell receptor beta chains from one sample in a study of CD8 T cells in Susac syndrome. TCRdb reprocessed the immunoSEQ multiplex PCR reads via MiXCR and lists one record per CDR3 protein. The sample lists roughly 110,000 distinct CDR3 sequences, approximately 95% occurring once. The sequenced sample consisted of CD8+ T cells from PBMCs. These receptors were obtained from a human donor with Susac syndrome. The CDR3 runs from the conserved cysteine through the conserved F or W. The order of the fields is D gene, J gene, V gene, clone size, CDR3 DNA, CDR3 protein. D genes are given only for firm matches. Size is omitted from some rows. Given values are once, few, many or a class for expanded clones.

>-|TRBJ2-2|TRBV12-3/TRBV12-4|-
TGTGCCAGCAACCCGACAGCTTACACCGGGGAGCTGTTTTTT
CASNPTAYTGELFF
>TRBD2|TRBJ2-1|TRBV6-4|-
TGTGCCAGCAGTGTTAGCGGGGGGGATGATGAGCAGTTCTTC
CASSVSGGDDEQFF
>-|TRBJ2-6|TRBV23-1|-
TGCGCCAGCAGCCACGGACGGAACTCTGGGGCCAACGTCCTGACTTTC
CASSHGRNSGANVLTF
>-|TRBJ2-4|TRBV7-8|-
TGTGCCAGCAGCTCCATGGCTCAAGAGGCGGACATTCAGTACTTC
CASSSMAQEADIQYF
>TRBD2|TRBJ2-2|TRBV24-1|-
TGTGCCACCAGTGATCGGGAGGGAACCGGGGAGCTGTTTTTT
CATSDREGTGELFF
>TRBD1|TRBJ1-2|TRBV12-3/TRBV12-4|once
TGTGCCAGCAGTTTATACCCGACGACAGGGGTCGACTATGGCTACACCTTC
CASSLYPTTGVDYGYTF
>-|TRBJ2-7|TRBV12-5|-
TGTGCTAGTGGCCCACATTTCTACCCTCCCGAGCAGTACTTC
CASGPHFYPPEQYF
>TRBD1|TRBJ1-2|TRBV20-1|-
TGCAGTGCTAGAACGGGACAGGAGAGGGATGGCTACACCTTC
CSARTGQERDGYTF
>TRBD1|TRBJ1-4|TRBV7-9|-
TGTGCCAGCAGCTATGGGACAGCAACTAATGAAAAACTGTTTTTT
CASSYGTATNEKLFF
>TRBD1|TRBJ1-1|TRBV2|-
TGTGCCAGCTTATACAGGGGGAACACTGAAGCTTTCTTT
CASLYRGNTEAFF
>TRBD2|TRBJ2-5|TRBV14|once
TGTGCCAGCAGCGGACGGACTAGTCCAACAATTTCCCAGTACTTC
CASSGRTSPTISQYF
>-|TRBJ1-1|TRBV12-3/TRBV12-4|-
TGTGCCAGCAGTTTGGATGGGGGCGTTCGGGCTTTCTTT
CASSLDGGVRAFF
>TRBD1|TRBJ1-2|TRBV25-1|-
TGTGCCAGCAGTGAGACAGGGGGCTTCTACTATGGCTACACCTTC
CASSETGGFYYGYTF
>-|TRBJ1-1|TRBV20-1|-
TGCAGTGCCCTTCGACAGTACATGAACACTGAAGCTTTCTTT
CSALRQYMNTEAFF
>-|TRBJ2-5|TRBV7-9|once
TGTGCCAGCGGCCAGGACAAAGAGACCCAGTACTTC
CASGQDKETQYF
>TRBD1|TRBJ2-7|TRBV27|-
TGTGCCAGCACCCGGACAGGGTCCTACGAGCAGTACTTC
CASTRTGSYEQYF
>TRBD2|TRBJ2-7|TRBV4-3|-
TGCGCCAGCAGCCAAGGGACTAGGGGCTACGAGCAGTACTTC
CASSQGTRGYEQYF
>-|TRBJ2-7|TRBV20-1|-
TGCAGTGCTAGTCACGGATCCTACGAGCAGTACTTC
CSASHGSYEQYF
>-|TRBJ2-3|TRBV9|-
TGTGCCAGCAGCACCGACGGGGACCGGGATACGCAGTATTTT
CASSTDGDRDTQYF
>-|TRBJ2-7|TRBV12-3/TRBV12-4|-
TGTGCCAGTAGTTTAGATGGTTACGGCAGGTCAGGGGACTACGAGCAGTACTTC
CASSLDGYGRSGDYEQYF
>TRBD1|TRBJ1-1|TRBV4-3|-
TGCGCCAGCAGCCAATCACAGGGGGCGGGAACTGAAGCTTTCTTT
CASSQSQGAGTEAFF
>-|TRBJ2-6|TRBV12-5|-
TGTGCTAGTGGTTTGGTTGGCTCTGGGGCCAACGTCCTGACTTTC
CASGLVGSGANVLTF
>TRBD2|TRBJ2-2|TRBV4-3|-
TGCGCCAGCAGCCAGGGACTAGCGGGGGGCATCGGGGAGCTGTTTTTT
CASSQGLAGGIGELFF
>TRBD1|TRBJ2-5|TRBV7-7|-
TGTACCAGCAGCTTAGAATCGGGACAGGGTCAGACCCAGTACTTC
CTSSLESGQGQTQYF
>TRBD2|TRBJ2-5|TRBV27|-
TGTGCCAGCAGTCTCCTAGCGGACCAAGAGACCCAGTACTTC
CASSLLADQETQYF
>-|TRBJ2-7|TRBV29-1|once
TGCAGCGTTTCGGAAGACAAATCCTACGAGCAGTACTTC
CSVSEDKSYEQYF
>-|TRBJ1-2|TRBV20-1|-
TGCAGTGCCCCCGACAGGCCGAATGGCTACACCTTC
CSAPDRPNGYTF
>-|TRBJ2-1|TRBV25-1|-
TGTGCCAGCAGATACGACAAAAACGAGCAGTTCTTC
CASRYDKNEQFF
>TRBD1|TRBJ1-2|TRBV29-1|-
TGCAGCGGCCGGGACAGGGGGCATGGCTACACCTTC
CSGRDRGHGYTF
>-|TRBJ2-7|TRBV7-9|-
TGTGCCAGCAGCTTAGAATCCAACACGGCGCGGGAGCAGTACTTC
CASSLESNTAREQYF
>-|TRBJ1-4|TRBV3-1|-
TGTGCCAGCAGCCAAGATCGAGCCTCGAATGAAAAACTGTTTTTT
CASSQDRASNEKLFF
>-|TRBJ2-3|TRBV12-5|once
TGTGCTAGTGGTTTGGTACGAGGGAAGGGAAGCACAGATACGCAGTATTTT
CASGLVRGKGSTDTQYF
>TRBD2|TRBJ2-1|TRBV7-6|-
TGTGCCAGCAGCCCTCCACTAGCGGGGGGGCGGTACAATGAGCAGTTCTTC
CASSPPLAGGRYNEQFF
>TRBD1|TRBJ2-7|TRBV20-1|-
TGCAGTGCTAGAGGCTTTGGGACAGGGGATTCCTACGAGCAGTACTTC
CSARGFGTGDSYEQYF
>-|TRBJ2-1|TRBV18|-
TGTGCCAGCTCACCAGCTCGATACAATGAGCAGTTCTTC
CASSPARYNEQFF
>TRBD2|TRBJ2-1|TRBV4-1|-
TGCGCCAGCAGCCAAGAAAGCGAGCGGGGGGCCTACAATGAGCAGTTCTTC
CASSQESERGAYNEQFF
>TRBD2|TRBJ2-5|TRBV9|-
TGTGCCAGCAGCTCCGGGACTAGCGGGGGGGACCAAGAGACCCAGTACTTC
CASSSGTSGGDQETQYF
>-|TRBJ2-1|TRBV9|-
TGTGCCAGCAGCGTAGGTGGGGGGGCTTACAATGAGCAGTTCTTC
CASSVGGGAYNEQFF
>TRBD2|TRBJ2-5|TRBV11-2|-
TGTGCCAGCAGCTCTTCCCGGACTAGCGGGGAAGAGACCCAGTACTTC
CASSSSRTSGEETQYF
>-|TRBJ2-2|TRBV4-1|-
TGCGCCAGCAGCCAAGTCTCCGGGGCCACCGGGGAGCTGTTTTTT
CASSQVSGATGELFF
>TRBD1|TRBJ1-2|TRBV9|-
TGTGCCAGCGGACGGACAGGGCTGGATGGCTACACCTTC
CASGRTGLDGYTF
>-|TRBJ2-7|TRBV11-2|-
TGTGCCAGCAGCTTAGAGGAACGCGGGCACGAGCAGTACTTC
CASSLEERGHEQYF
>-|TRBJ2-1|TRBV27|-
TGTGCCAGCAGTTTATCGGGGCTACAGGGAAGATCCTACAATGAGCAGTTCTTC
CASSLSGLQGRSYNEQFF
>-|TRBJ2-7|TRBV4-1|-
TGCGCCAGCAGCCAAGAGGAAACAGCCGAGCAGTACTTC
CASSQEETAEQYF
>-|TRBJ2-3|TRBV5-1|-
TGCGCCAGCAGCTTGGAGGGTTTTCCTGGCACAGATACGCAGTATTTT
CASSLEGFPGTDTQYF
>TRBD1|TRBJ2-7|TRBV6-5|-
TGTGCCAGCAGTTACGGGGACAGCTACGAGCAGTACTTC
CASSYGDSYEQYF
>TRBD1|TRBJ1-5|TRBV29-1|-
TGCAGCGTCGTCCCAGGGGGGGACAATCAGCCCCAGCATTTT
CSVVPGGDNQPQHF
>-|TRBJ2-6|TRBV11-2|-
TGTGCCAGCAGCTCCCGCGGGGCGGAAGGGGCCAACGTCCTGACTTTC
CASSSRGAEGANVLTF
>-|TRBJ1-1|TRBV2|-
TGTGCCAGCAGTGAAGAGGGCGTGGGCACTGAAGCTTTCTTT
CASSEEGVGTEAFF
>TRBD1|TRBJ2-7|TRBV20-1|-
TGCAGTGCTAACGGGGACAGTCCCTACGAGCAGTACTTC
CSANGDSPYEQYF
>TRBD2|TRBJ2-4|TRBV7-8|-
TGTGCCAGCAGCTTATTCTCCGGCGGGGGTTTGGCCATTCAGTACTTC
CASSLFSGGGLAIQYF
>-|TRBJ2-3|TRBV7-6|-
TGTGCCAGCAGGGGGGGTAGGGCCACAGATACGCAGTATTTT
CASRGGRATDTQYF
>-|TRBJ2-1|TRBV20-1|-
TGCAGTGCCCGGCGGTGGCCCTACAATGAGCAGTTCTTC
CSARRWPYNEQFF